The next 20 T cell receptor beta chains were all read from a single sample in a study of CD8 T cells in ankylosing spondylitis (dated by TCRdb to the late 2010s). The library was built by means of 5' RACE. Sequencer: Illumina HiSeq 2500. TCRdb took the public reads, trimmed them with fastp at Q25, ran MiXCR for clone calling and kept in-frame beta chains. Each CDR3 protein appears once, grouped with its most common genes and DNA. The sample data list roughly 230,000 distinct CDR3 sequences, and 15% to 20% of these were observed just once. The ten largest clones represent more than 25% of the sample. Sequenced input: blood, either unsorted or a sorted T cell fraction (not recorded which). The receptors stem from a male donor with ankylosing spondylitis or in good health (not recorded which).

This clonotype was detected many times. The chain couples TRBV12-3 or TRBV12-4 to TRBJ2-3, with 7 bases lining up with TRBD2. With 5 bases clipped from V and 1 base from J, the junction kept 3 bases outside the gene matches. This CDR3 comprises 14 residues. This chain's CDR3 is CASSPGGGTDTQYF. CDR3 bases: TGTGCCAGCAGTCCTGGGGGGGGCACAGATACGCAGTATTTT.

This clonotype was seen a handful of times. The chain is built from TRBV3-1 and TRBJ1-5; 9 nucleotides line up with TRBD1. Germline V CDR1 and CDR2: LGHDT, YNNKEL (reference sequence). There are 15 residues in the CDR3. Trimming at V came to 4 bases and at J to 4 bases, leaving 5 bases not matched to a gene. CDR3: CASSPTGTGNQPQHF. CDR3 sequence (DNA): TGTGCCAGCAGCCCGACCGGGACAGGGAATCAGCCCCAGCATTTT.

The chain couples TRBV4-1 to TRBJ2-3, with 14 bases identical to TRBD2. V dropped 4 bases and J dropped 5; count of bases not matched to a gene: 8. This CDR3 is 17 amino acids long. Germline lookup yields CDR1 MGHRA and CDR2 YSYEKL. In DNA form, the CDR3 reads TGCGCCAGCAGCCCACTGACTAGCGGGAGGGCCGGAGATACGCAGTATTTT. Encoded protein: CASSPLTSGRAGDTQYF.

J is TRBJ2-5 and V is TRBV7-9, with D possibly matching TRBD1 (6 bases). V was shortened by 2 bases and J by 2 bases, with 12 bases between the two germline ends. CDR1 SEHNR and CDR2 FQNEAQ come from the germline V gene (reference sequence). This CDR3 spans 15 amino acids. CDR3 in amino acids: CASSLITRGQETQYF. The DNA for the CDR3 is TGTGCCAGCAGCTTAATTACCAGGGGACAAGAGACCCAGTACTTC.

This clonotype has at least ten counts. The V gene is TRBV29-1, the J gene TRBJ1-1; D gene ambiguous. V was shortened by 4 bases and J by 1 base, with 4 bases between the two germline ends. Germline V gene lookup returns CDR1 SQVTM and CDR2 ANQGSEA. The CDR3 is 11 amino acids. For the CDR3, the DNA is TGCAGCGTTGGACGGAACACTGAAGCTTTCTTT. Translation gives CSVGRNTEAFF.

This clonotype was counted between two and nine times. The CDR3 loop is CASRAGSDEQYF. The CDR3 DNA is TGTGCCAGCAGAGCAGGATCTGACGAGCAGTACTTC. The genes are TRBV6-6 and TRBJ2-7; D gene unclear. The CDR3 has 12 amino acids. Trimming cost V 6 bases and J 5 bases, with 11 bases left between them. Germline CDR1 and CDR2: MNHNY and SVGAGI (reference sequence).

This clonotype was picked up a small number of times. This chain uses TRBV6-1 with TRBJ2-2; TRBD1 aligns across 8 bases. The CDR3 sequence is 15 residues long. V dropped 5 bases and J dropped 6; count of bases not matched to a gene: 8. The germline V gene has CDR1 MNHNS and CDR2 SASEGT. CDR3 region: CASSLTGGLSGELFF. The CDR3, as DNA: TGTGCCAGCAGTCTTACAGGGGGTCTATCCGGGGAGCTGTTTTTT.

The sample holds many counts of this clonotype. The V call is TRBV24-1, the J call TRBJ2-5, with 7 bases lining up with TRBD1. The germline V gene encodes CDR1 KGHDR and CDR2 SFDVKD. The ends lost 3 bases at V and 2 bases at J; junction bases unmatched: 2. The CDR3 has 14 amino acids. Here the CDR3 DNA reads TGTGCCACCAGTGATACGACAGGGCAAGAGACCCAGTACTTC. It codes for CATSDTTGQETQYF.

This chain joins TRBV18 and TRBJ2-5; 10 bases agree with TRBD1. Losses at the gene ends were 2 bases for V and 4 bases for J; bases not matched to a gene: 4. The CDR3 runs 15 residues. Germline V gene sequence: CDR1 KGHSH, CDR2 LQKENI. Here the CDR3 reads CASSPSWDRGETQYF. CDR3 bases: TGTGCCAGCTCACCATCCTGGGACAGGGGAGAGACCCAGTACTTC.

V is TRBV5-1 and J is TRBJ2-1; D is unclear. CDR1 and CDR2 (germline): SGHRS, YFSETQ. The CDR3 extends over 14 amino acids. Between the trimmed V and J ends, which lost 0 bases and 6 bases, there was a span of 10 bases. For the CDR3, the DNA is TGCGCCAGCAGCTTGGTTGGTTCGGTCAATGAGCAGTTCTTC. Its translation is CASSLVGSVNEQFF.

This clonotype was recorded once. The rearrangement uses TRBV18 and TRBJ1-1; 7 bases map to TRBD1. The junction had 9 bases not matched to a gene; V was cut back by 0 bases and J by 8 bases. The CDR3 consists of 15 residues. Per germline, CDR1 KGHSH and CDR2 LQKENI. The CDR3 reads CASSPPALSDREAFF. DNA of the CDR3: TGTGCCAGCTCACCACCAGCCTTATCGGACAGGGAAGCTTTCTTT.

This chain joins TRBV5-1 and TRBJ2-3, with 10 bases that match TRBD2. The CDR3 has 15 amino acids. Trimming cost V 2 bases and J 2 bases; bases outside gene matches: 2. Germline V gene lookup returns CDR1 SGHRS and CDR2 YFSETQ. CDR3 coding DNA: TGCGCCAGCAGCTTCGGACTAGCGGTCACAGATACGCAGTATTTT. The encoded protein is CASSFGLAVTDTQYF.

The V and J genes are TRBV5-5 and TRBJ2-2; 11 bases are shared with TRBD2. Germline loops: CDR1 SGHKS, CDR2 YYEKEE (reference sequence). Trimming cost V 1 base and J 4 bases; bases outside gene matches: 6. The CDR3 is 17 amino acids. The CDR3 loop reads CASSLLLAGAATGELFF. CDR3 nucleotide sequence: TGTGCCAGCAGCTTGTTACTAGCGGGGGCAGCCACCGGGGAGCTGTTTTTT.

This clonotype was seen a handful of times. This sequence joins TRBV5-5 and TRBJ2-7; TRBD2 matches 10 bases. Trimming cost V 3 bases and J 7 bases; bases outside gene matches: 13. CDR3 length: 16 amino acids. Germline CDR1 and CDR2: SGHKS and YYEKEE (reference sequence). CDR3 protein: CASSSEASGSGYEQYF. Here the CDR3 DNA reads TGTGCCAGCAGCTCGGAGGCTAGCGGGAGTGGTTATGAGCAGTACTTC.

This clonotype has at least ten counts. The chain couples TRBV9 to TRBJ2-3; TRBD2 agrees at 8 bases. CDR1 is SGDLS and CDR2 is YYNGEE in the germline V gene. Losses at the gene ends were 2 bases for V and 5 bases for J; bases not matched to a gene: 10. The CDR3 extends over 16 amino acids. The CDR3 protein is CASSVESGSGGDTQYF. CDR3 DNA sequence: TGTGCCAGCAGCGTGGAGAGCGGGAGTGGCGGAGATACGCAGTATTTT. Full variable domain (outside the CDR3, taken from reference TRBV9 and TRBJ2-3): DSGVTQTPKHLITATGQRVTLRCSPRSGDLSVYWYQQSLDQGLQFLIQYYNGEERAKGNILERFSAQQFPDLHSELNLSSLELGDSALYFCASSVESGSGGDTQYFGPGTRLTVL.

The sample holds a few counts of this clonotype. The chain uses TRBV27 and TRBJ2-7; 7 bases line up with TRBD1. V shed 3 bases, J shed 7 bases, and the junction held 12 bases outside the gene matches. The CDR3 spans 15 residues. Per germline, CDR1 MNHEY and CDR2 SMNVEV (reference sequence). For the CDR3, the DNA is TGTGCCAGCAGTTTGGTAGGGGGCATTATCGGGGAGCAGTACTTC. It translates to CASSLVGGIIGEQYF.

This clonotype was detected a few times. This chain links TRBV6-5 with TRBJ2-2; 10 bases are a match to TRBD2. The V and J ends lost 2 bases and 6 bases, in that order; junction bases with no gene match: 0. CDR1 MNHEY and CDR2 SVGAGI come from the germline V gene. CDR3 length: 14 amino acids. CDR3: CASSYLAGAGELFF. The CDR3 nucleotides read TGTGCCAGCAGTTACCTAGCGGGAGCCGGGGAGCTGTTTTTT.

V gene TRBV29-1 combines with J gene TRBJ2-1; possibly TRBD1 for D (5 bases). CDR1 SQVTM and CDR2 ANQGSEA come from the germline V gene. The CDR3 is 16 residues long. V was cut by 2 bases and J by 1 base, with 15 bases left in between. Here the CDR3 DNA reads TGCAGCGTTGAATCCGCAGGACAACCTTCCTACAATGAGCAGTTCTTC. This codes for CSVESAGQPSYNEQFF.

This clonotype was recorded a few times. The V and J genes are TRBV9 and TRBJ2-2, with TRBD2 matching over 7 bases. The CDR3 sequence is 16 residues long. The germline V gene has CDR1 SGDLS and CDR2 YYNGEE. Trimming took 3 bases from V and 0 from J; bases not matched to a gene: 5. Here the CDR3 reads CASSGDGGANTGELFF. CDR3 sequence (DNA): TGTGCCAGCAGCGGCGATGGGGGGGCGAACACCGGGGAGCTGTTTTTT. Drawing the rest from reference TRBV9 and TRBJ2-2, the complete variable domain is DSGVTQTPKHLITATGQRVTLRCSPRSGDLSVYWYQQSLDQGLQFLIQYYNGEERAKGNILERFSAQQFPDLHSELNLSSLELGDSALYFCASSGDGGANTGELFFGEGSRLTVL.

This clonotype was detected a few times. For the CDR3, the DNA is TGTGCCAGCAGTTCAATCAACCAGCGGGAGGGCTGGGAGCAGTACTTC. Translated: CASSSINQREGWEQYF. This sequence joins TRBV12-3 or TRBV12-4 and TRBJ2-7, with 10 positions matching TRBD2. The CDR3 totals 16 residues. The trim removed 4 bases at V and 7 bases at J, leaving 13 bases unmatched.